A single sample is the source of the 2 T cell receptor beta chains below, sequenced in a study of spatial heterogeneity in lung cancer (dated by TCRdb to about 2019). The protocol used for the library was 5' RACE. Sequencing used a NextSeq 500. TCRdb itself trimmed the public reads at Q25 with fastp, ran MiXCR and retained productive beta chains. Each entry merges the rows of one CDR3 protein and shows their most common DNA and genes. The table for this sample lists about 42,000 distinct CDR3 sequences; about 6.7% of them were counted only once. The leading ten clones occupy roughly two fifths of the sample. The sample's time point label, in plain terms: sample taken at primary tumor resection. Whole RNA extracted from tumor and nontumor lung tissue, or from cryopreserved PBMC samples, was used for TCR sequencing without cell sorting. This specimen was PBMCs, taken at surgery. These receptors were taken from a female donor with early-stage non-small cell lung cancer.

This clonotype was seen repeatedly, ten times or more. The genes are TRBV6-5 and TRBJ2-7, with 7 bases lining up with TRBD1. The germline CDR1 and CDR2 sequences are MNHEY and SVGAGI. V was clipped by 5 bases and J by 6 bases; unmatched bases: 4. CDR3 size: 12 residues. Here the CDR3 reads CASSQNRGEQYF. CDR3 sequence (DNA): TGTGCCAGCAGTCAAAACAGGGGCGAGCAGTACTTC.

This clonotype showed up just a few times. The chain employs TRBV19 and TRBJ2-5; 7 bases map to TRBD1. This CDR3 has 14 amino acids. The V and J ends lost 2 bases and 5 bases, in that order; junction bases with no gene match: 5. Per germline, CDR1 LNHDA and CDR2 SQIVND (reference sequence). The chain's CDR3 is CASSITGDDETQYF. CDR3 nucleotide sequence: TGTGCCAGTAGTATAACAGGGGACGACGAGACCCAGTACTTC.